This is a list of T cell receptor beta chains from one sample in a study of cytomegalovirus exposure and HLA in healthy donors. TCRdb keeps only in-frame clones here, not all; method: immunoSEQ multiplex PCR. Of around 73,000 clones listed, 85% to 90% are singletons. The sequencing sample was made of PBMCs. These receptors came from a young woman in good health and CMV-seropositive. Each CDR3 is given with its conserved first and last residue. D genes are given only for firm matches. Not all rows give a size; the values are once, few, many and, for expanded clones, a class.

v_gene	d_gene	j_gene	len	abundance	CDR3nt	CDR3aa
TRBV5-4	.	TRBJ1-3	15	once	TGTGCCAGCAGCTTGGTCGGGGGGTCTGGAAACACCATATATTTT	CASSLVGGSGNTIYF
TRBV11-2	TRBD2	TRBJ2-3	17	.	TGTGCCAGCAGCTTATCTCTAGCGGGACTTAGCACAGATACGCAGTATTTT	CASSLSLAGLSTDTQYF
TRBV2	TRBD2	TRBJ2-3	14	.	TGTGCCAGCAATCTAGCGGGGGGGAGAGATACGCAGTATTTT	CASNLAGGRDTQYF
TRBV5-1	TRBD1	TRBJ2-1	15	.	TGCGCCAGCAGCTTGGGCGGGACAGGGGGTTATGAGCAGTTCTTC	CASSLGGTGGYEQFF
TRBV6-5	TRBD2	TRBJ2-7	15	.	TGTGCCAGCAGCATAGGGGAGGGAAGCTCCTACGAGCAGTACTTC	CASSIGEGSSYEQYF
TRBV29-1	.	TRBJ2-6	16	.	TGCAGCGTTGAGGGCAGTAGGGGCTCTGGGGCCAACGTCCTGACTTTC	CSVEGSRGSGANVLTF
TRBV6-5	.	TRBJ2-7	15	.	TGTGCCAGCAGTCCGATGGCCTCGGGTGGCGGCGAGCAGTACTTC	CASSPMASGGGEQYF
TRBV2	TRBD2	TRBJ2-7	14	.	TGTGCCAGCAGTGAAACTAGCGGGCACTACGAGCAGTACTTC	CASSETSGHYEQYF
TRBV11-2	TRBD1	TRBJ2-5	14	.	TGTGCCAGCATGGAGGACAGGGGTGCGGAGACCCAGTACTTC	CASMEDRGAETQYF
TRBV5-8	.	TRBJ1-4	16	.	TGTGCCAGCAGCTTGGAGGGGGGGCCAACTAATGAAAAACTGTTTTTT	CASSLEGGPTNEKLFF
TRBV28	.	TRBJ2-3	16	.	TGTGCCAGCAGTTTCTACTCCAACCGGGGCACAGATACGCAGTATTTT	CASSFYSNRGTDTQYF
TRBV2	.	TRBJ2-7	14	.	TGTGCCAGCAGTGAGAGACAGGAGTCCTACGAGCAGTACTTC	CASSERQESYEQYF
TRBV19	TRBD1	TRBJ2-1	15	.	TGTGCCAGTAGTACAACCGGGACAGGGGGCAATGAGCAGTTCTTC	CASSTTGTGGNEQFF
TRBV7-2	.	TRBJ1-5	15	few	TGTGCCAGCAGCTTAGGTGGGGGGTTCAATCAGCCCCAGCATTTT	CASSLGGGFNQPQHF
TRBV2	.	TRBJ2-2	15	.	TGTGCCAGCAGTCCCCGGACTCAGAACACCGGGGAGCTGTTTTTT	CASSPRTQNTGELFF
TRBV27	.	TRBJ1-1	13	.	TGTGCCAGCAGTTTAGGGCTGAACACTGAAGCTTTCTTT	CASSLGLNTEAFF
TRBV6-1	TRBD2	TRBJ2-3	15	.	TGTGCCAGCAGTGAATCTAGCGGGGGGCCAGATACGCAGTATTTT	CASSESSGGPDTQYF
TRBV18	.	TRBJ1-2	11	.	TGTGCCAGCCCCGACAGTTATGGCTACACCTTC	CASPDSYGYTF
TRBV7-9	.	TRBJ2-7	12	.	TGTGCCAGCAGCTTGTCGCGATACGAGCAGTACTTC	CASSLSRYEQYF
TRBV7-2	TRBD2	TRBJ2-7	15	.	TGTGCCAGCAGCTTATTGACTAGCGGCTCCTACGAGCAGTACTTC	CASSLLTSGSYEQYF
TRBV5-4	TRBD2	TRBJ2-5	16	.	TGTGCCAGCAGCTTGGTTAGCGGGGGGGCCGCAGAGACCCAGTACTTC	CASSLVSGGAAETQYF
TRBV15	TRBD1	TRBJ2-6	17	.	TGTGCCACCAGCAGCGAATACAGGGGGCCTGGGGCCAACGTCCTGACTTTC	CATSSEYRGPGANVLTF
TRBV15	TRBD2	TRBJ2-5	17	.	TGTGCCACCAGCAGAGATCGTGCGGGGGGGCCCAAAGAGACCCAGTACTTC	CATSRDRAGGPKETQYF
TRBV7-2	.	TRBJ1-1	16	.	TGTGCCAGCAGCTTAGGGACAAACCCAGGCGTCACTGAAGCTTTCTTT	CASSLGTNPGVTEAFF
TRBV29-1	.	TRBJ1-1	13	once	TGCAGCGTTGAGCAGGGAAGGAACACTGAAGCTTTCTTT	CSVEQGRNTEAFF
TRBV29-1	TRBD2	TRBJ2-7	16	.	TGCAGCGTGACCGGACTAGCGGGAGACGGCCGGCTTGCGCAGTACTTC	CSVTGLAGDGRLAQYF
TRBV7-8	TRBD1	TRBJ2-1	15	.	TGTGCCAGCAGCACGCGGACAGGGAACTACAATGAGCAGTTCTTC	CASSTRTGNYNEQFF
TRBV27	TRBD2	TRBJ2-2	18	once	TGTGCCAGCAGTTTATTACCCGGACTAGCGAGCAACACCGGGGAGCTGTTTTTT	CASSLLPGLASNTGELFF
TRBV7-6	.	TRBJ2-3	13	once	TGTGCCAGCAGCGAACACCGGGACTCTACGCAGTATTTT	CASSEHRDSTQYF
TRBV25-1	TRBD1	TRBJ2-5	13	.	TGTGCCAGCAGTGGGACAGGGTTAGAGACCCAGTACTTC	CASSGTGLETQYF
TRBV30	.	TRBJ1-1	13	few	TGTGCCTGGAGTGTAGGAGGGAACACTGAAGCTTTCTTT	CAWSVGGNTEAFF
TRBV6-1	.	TRBJ2-6	16	.	TGTGCCAGCAGTGATGCCCCAGGGTCTGGGGCCAACGTCCTGACTTTC	CASSDAPGSGANVLTF
TRBV28	.	TRBJ2-7	16	.	TGTGCCAGCAGTTTTTCTTGGCTAGCGCGAACCTACGAGCAGTACTTC	CASSFSWLARTYEQYF
TRBV29-1	.	TRBJ1-5	16	many	TGCAGCGTTGAAGATCTGGGCAATCGCCATTTGTGGCCCCAGCATTTT	CSVEDLGNRHLWPQHF